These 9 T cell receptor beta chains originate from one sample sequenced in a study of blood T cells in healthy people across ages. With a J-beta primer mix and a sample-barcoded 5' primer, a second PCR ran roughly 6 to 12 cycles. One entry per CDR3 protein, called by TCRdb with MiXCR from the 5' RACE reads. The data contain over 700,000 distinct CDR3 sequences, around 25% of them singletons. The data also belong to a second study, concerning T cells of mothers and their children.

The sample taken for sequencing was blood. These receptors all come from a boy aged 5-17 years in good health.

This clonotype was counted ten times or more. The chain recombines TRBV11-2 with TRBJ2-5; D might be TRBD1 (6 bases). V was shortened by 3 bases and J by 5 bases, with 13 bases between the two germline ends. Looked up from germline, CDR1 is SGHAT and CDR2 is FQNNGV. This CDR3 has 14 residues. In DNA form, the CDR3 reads TGTGCCAGCAGCTTCAGGGGCCCCGGGGAGACCCAGTACTTC. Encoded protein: CASSFRGPGETQYF.

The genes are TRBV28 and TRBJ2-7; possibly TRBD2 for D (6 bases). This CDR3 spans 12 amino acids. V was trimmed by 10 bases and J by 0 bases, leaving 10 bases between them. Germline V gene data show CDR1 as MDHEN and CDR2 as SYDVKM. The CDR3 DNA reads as TGTGCCACCCAGACTAGCTCCTACGAGCAGTACTTC. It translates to CATQTSSYEQYF.

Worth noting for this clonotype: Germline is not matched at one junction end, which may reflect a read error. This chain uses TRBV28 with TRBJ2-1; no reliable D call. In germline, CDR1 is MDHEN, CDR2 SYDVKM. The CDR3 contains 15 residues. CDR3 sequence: CASSPDGASANEQFF. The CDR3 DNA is TGCGCCAGCAGTCCCGACGGAGCCTCGGCCAATGAGCAGTTCTTC.

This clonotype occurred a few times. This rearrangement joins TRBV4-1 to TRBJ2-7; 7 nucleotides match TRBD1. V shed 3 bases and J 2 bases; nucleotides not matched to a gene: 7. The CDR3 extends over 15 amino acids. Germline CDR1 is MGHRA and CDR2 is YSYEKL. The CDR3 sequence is CASSQSGQETYEQYF. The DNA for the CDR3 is TGCGCCAGCAGCCAGTCAGGACAGGAGACCTACGAGCAGTACTTC.

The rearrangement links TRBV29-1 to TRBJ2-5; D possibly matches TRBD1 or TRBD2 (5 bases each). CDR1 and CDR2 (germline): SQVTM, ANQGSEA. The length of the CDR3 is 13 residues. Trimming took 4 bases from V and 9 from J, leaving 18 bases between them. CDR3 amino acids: CSVGGTEVEAQYF. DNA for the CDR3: TGCAGCGTTGGGGGGACGGAGGTTGAGGCCCAGTACTTC. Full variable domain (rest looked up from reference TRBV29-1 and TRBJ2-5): SAVISQKPSRDICQRGTSLTIQCQVDSQVTMMFWYRQQPGQSLTLIATANQGSEATYESGFVIDKFPISRPNLTFSTLTVSNMSPEDSSIYLCSVGGTEVEAQYFGPGTRLLVL.

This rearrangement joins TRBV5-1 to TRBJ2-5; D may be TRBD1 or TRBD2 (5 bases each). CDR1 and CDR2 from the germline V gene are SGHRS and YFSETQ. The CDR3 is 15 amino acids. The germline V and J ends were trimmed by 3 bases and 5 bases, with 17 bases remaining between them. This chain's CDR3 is CASSWTGGPGETQYF. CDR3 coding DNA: TGCGCCAGCAGCTGGACTGGGGGACCGGGGGAGACCCAGTACTTC.

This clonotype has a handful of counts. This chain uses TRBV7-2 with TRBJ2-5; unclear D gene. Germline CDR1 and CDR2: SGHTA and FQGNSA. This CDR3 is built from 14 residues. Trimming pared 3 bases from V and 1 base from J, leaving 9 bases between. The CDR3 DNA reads TGTGCCAGCAGCTTCATCGTGGGCCAAGAGACCCAGTACTTC. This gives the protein CASSFIVGQETQYF.

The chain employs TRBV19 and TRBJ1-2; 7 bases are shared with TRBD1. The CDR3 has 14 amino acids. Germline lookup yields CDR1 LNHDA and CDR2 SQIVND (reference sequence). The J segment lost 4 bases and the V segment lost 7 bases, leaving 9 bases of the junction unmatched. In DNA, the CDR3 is TGTGCCAGTATCGGGACAGTCAAGGGCTATGGCTACACCTTC. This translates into CASIGTVKGYGYTF.

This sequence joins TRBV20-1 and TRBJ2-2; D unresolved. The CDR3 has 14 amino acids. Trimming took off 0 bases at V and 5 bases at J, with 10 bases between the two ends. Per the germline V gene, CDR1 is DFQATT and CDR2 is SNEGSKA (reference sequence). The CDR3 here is CSARESVMTGELFF. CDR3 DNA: TGCAGTGCTAGAGAATCAGTAATGACCGGGGAGCTGTTTTTT.